The rows below give T cell receptor beta chains drawn from one sample of a study of Tregs in tolerant kidney transplant recipients. Generated by immunoSEQ multiplex PCR, the TCRdb table keeps only in-frame clones and is missing some. The top ten clones hold 10% to 15% of a sample with about 15,000 clones, around 90% of them seen once. Specimen: CD8+ T cells from blood. These TCRs come from a human donor in good health. Each CDR3 is given with its conserved first and last residue. D genes are given only for firm matches. Size is stated for part of the rows, as once, few or many counts, or as a class when the clone is expanded.

clone_size: .; v_call: TRBV5-4; cdr3_length: 16; j_call: TRBJ2-1; d_call: TRBD1; cdr3_nt: TGTGCCAGCAGCTCTGTTGAGAACAGGGGTCGGGATGAGCAGTTCTTC; cdr3_aa: CASSSVENRGRDEQFF
clone_size: few; v_call: TRBV7-9; cdr3_length: 15; j_call: TRBJ2-5; d_call: .; cdr3_nt: TGTGCCAGCAGCTTAAGTTCCGCAGGGTCGGAGACCCAGTACTTC; cdr3_aa: CASSLSSAGSETQYF
clone_size: .; v_call: TRBV7-2; cdr3_length: 17; j_call: TRBJ2-3; d_call: TRBD2; cdr3_nt: TGTGCCAGCAGCTTGACTAGCGGGGTTATTTTTTCGGATACGCAGTATTTT; cdr3_aa: CASSLTSGVIFSDTQYF
clone_size: .; v_call: TRBV12-5; cdr3_length: 18; j_call: TRBJ2-7; d_call: .; cdr3_nt: TGTGCTAGTGGTTTGGTACGTCCCCGTTTGACATCCCCCTACGAGCAGTACTTC; cdr3_aa: CASGLVRPRLTSPYEQYF
clone_size: medium-sized; v_call: TRBV11-2; cdr3_length: 16; j_call: TRBJ2-7; d_call: TRBD1; cdr3_nt: TGTGCCAGCAGCTTAGACTTGGGACAGGGGGCCTACGAGCAGTACTTC; cdr3_aa: CASSLDLGQGAYEQYF
clone_size: .; v_call: TRBV19; cdr3_length: 13; j_call: TRBJ2-7; d_call: TRBD1; cdr3_nt: TGTGCCAGTAGTATCGGACAGGGGTACGAGCAGTACTTC; cdr3_aa: CASSIGQGYEQYF
clone_size: .; v_call: TRBV19; cdr3_length: 14; j_call: TRBJ2-7; d_call: TRBD1; cdr3_nt: TGTGCCAGTAGTATAAAGGGACAGGGGGGCGAGCAGTACTTC; cdr3_aa: CASSIKGQGGEQYF
clone_size: .; v_call: TRBV10-3; cdr3_length: 16; j_call: TRBJ2-7; d_call: TRBD2; cdr3_nt: TGTGCCATCAGTGGACTAGCGGGTGAGGGCCCCTACGAGCAGTACTTC; cdr3_aa: CAISGLAGEGPYEQYF
clone_size: .; v_call: TRBV29-1; cdr3_length: 15; j_call: TRBJ2-7; d_call: TRBD1; cdr3_nt: TGCAGCGTTGAAGCGAGAGGGACAGGGGACTACGAGCAGTACTTC; cdr3_aa: CSVEARGTGDYEQYF
clone_size: few; v_call: TRBV19; cdr3_length: 15; j_call: TRBJ2-2; d_call: .; cdr3_nt: TGTGCCAGTAGTTCCGTAGCGGCAGGGTTCGGGGAGCTGTTTTTT; cdr3_aa: CASSSVAAGFGELFF
clone_size: .; v_call: TRBV7-3; cdr3_length: 15; j_call: TRBJ2-3; d_call: .; cdr3_nt: TGTGCCAGCAGCTTAACGTCGGCCCGCACAGATACGCAGTATTTT; cdr3_aa: CASSLTSARTDTQYF
clone_size: .; v_call: TRBV19; cdr3_length: 13; j_call: TRBJ1-1; d_call: .; cdr3_nt: TGTGCCAGTAGTATGAACAGGGTGACTGAAGCTTTCTTT; cdr3_aa: CASSMNRVTEAFF
clone_size: .; v_call: TRBV6-5; cdr3_length: 11; j_call: TRBJ2-7; d_call: .; cdr3_nt: TGTGCCAGCATCGAGGGTACCGAGCAGTACTTC; cdr3_aa: CASIEGTEQYF
clone_size: .; v_call: TRBV7-9; cdr3_length: 15; j_call: TRBJ1-1; d_call: .; cdr3_nt: TGTGCCAGCAGCTTAGTTGGCCCTATGAACACTGAAGCTTTCTTT; cdr3_aa: CASSLVGPMNTEAFF
clone_size: .; v_call: TRBV11-3; cdr3_length: 16; j_call: TRBJ1-1; d_call: .; cdr3_nt: TGTGCCAGCAGCTTTACCACCGGGGGGCAGCGCCATGAAGCTTTCTTT; cdr3_aa: CASSFTTGGQRHEAFF
clone_size: .; v_call: TRBV5-5; cdr3_length: 13; j_call: TRBJ2-2; d_call: .; cdr3_nt: TGTGCCAGCAGCTTGCTCCCAGCCGGGGAGCTGTTTTTT; cdr3_aa: CASSLLPAGELFF
clone_size: .; v_call: TRBV29-1; cdr3_length: 14; j_call: TRBJ1-2; d_call: .; cdr3_nt: TGCAGCGTAATGATAGGGGCGGGGGGCGTTGGCTACACCTTC; cdr3_aa: CSVMIGAGGVGYTF
clone_size: .; v_call: TRBV5-5; cdr3_length: 15; j_call: TRBJ1-2; d_call: TRBD1; cdr3_nt: TGTGCCAGCAGAGGACAGGGTCTAAAGAGGAATGGCTACACCTTC; cdr3_aa: CASRGQGLKRNGYTF
clone_size: .; v_call: TRBV4-3; cdr3_length: 17; j_call: TRBJ1-2; d_call: .; cdr3_nt: TGCGCCAGCAGCCAAGATTCGGATGGACGGGGTAACTATGGCTACACCTTC; cdr3_aa: CASSQDSDGRGNYGYTF
clone_size: .; v_call: TRBV1; cdr3_length: 15; j_call: TRBJ2-4; d_call: .; cdr3_nt: TGCACCAGCAGCCATCGGTATCTTAGCCAAAACATTCAGTACTTC; cdr3_aa: CTSSHRYLSQNIQYF
clone_size: .; v_call: TRBV6-1; cdr3_length: 15; j_call: TRBJ2-3; d_call: TRBD2; cdr3_nt: TGTGCCAGCAGTCTGACTAGCGGGAGCTCAGATACGCAGTATTTT; cdr3_aa: CASSLTSGSSDTQYF
clone_size: .; v_call: TRBV15; cdr3_length: 18; j_call: TRBJ2-6; d_call: .; cdr3_nt: TGTGCCACCAGCAGAGTGTCCCCCGTGTTGTATGGGGCCAACGTCCTGACTTTC; cdr3_aa: CATSRVSPVLYGANVLTF
clone_size: .; v_call: TRBV27; cdr3_length: 16; j_call: TRBJ2-3; d_call: .; cdr3_nt: TGTGCCAGCAGTCACTACAGAACCACTAGCACAGATACGCAGTATTTT; cdr3_aa: CASSHYRTTSTDTQYF
clone_size: .; v_call: TRBV2; cdr3_length: 12; j_call: TRBJ2-7; d_call: .; cdr3_nt: TGTGCCAGTGGTCTGTGGAACTACGAGCAGTACTTC; cdr3_aa: CASGLWNYEQYF
clone_size: few; v_call: TRBV19; cdr3_length: 13; j_call: TRBJ2-5; d_call: .; cdr3_nt: TGTGCCAGTAGTATACGGGGGGCGCCGGACCAGTACTTC; cdr3_aa: CASSIRGAPDQYF
clone_size: .; v_call: TRBV6-5; cdr3_length: 16; j_call: TRBJ2-5; d_call: TRBD1; cdr3_nt: TGTGCCAGCAGTTCACCGGGACAGGGAAAACTGGAGACCCAGTACTTC; cdr3_aa: CASSSPGQGKLETQYF
clone_size: .; v_call: TRBV5-1; cdr3_length: 14; j_call: TRBJ2-7; d_call: .; cdr3_nt: TGCGCCAGCAGCTTGGGACTTTCGAAATACGAGCAGTACTTC; cdr3_aa: CASSLGLSKYEQYF
clone_size: .; v_call: TRBV5-1; cdr3_length: 12; j_call: TRBJ2-4; d_call: .; cdr3_nt: TGCGCCAGCAGCGGGGATCCGAACATTCAGTACTTC; cdr3_aa: CASSGDPNIQYF
clone_size: .; v_call: TRBV11-3; cdr3_length: 13; j_call: TRBJ2-1; d_call: TRBD2; cdr3_nt: TGTGCCAGCAGCTTATCTCTAGCGGATGAGCAGTTCTTC; cdr3_aa: CASSLSLADEQFF